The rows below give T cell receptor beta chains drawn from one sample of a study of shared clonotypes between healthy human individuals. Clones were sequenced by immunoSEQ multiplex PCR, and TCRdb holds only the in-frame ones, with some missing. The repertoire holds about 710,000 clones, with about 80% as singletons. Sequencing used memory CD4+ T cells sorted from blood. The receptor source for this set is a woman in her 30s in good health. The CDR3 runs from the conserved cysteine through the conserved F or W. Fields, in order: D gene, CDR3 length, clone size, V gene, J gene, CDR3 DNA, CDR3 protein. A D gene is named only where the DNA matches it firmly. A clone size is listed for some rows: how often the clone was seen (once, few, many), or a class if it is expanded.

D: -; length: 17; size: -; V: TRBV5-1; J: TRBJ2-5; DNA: TGCGCCAGCAGCTTGGGGACGGACAGTCTCATGGGGGAGACCCAGTACTTC; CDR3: CASSLGTDSLMGETQYF
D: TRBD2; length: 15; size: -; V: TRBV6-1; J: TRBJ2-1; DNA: TGTGCCAGCAGTGTACAGCGGGAGACGTACAATGAGCAGTTCTTC; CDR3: CASSVQRETYNEQFF
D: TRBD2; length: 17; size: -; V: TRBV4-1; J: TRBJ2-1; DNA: TGCGCCAGCAGCCAAGATATGACTAGCGGGGGGTACAATGAGCAGTTCTTC; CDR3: CASSQDMTSGGYNEQFF
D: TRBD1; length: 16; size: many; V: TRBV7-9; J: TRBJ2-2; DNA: TGTGCCAGCAGCGGGGGTAAACAGGGGACGGACGGGGAGCTGTTTTTT; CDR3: CASSGGKQGTDGELFF
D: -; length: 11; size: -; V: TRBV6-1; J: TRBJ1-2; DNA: TGTGCCAGTCAGAGGGACTATGGCTACACCTTC; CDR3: CASQRDYGYTF
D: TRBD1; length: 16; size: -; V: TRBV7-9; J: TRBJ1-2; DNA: TGTGCCAGCAGCTCACTCTGGGACAGGACTAACTATGGCTACACCTTC; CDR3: CASSSLWDRTNYGYTF
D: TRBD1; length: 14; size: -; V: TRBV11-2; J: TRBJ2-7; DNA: TGTGCCAGCAGCTTGGGACAGGGGACCTACGAGCAGTACTTC; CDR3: CASSLGQGTYEQYF
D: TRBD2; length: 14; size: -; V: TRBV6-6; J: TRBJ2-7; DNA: TGTGCCAGCAGTTACGGCGGGAGGGGCTACGAGCAGTACTTC; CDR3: CASSYGGRGYEQYF
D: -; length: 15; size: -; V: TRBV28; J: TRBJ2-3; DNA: TGTGCCAGCAGTCCAAGCACAGGGGGAGGGGATACGCAGTATTTT; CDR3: CASSPSTGGGDTQYF
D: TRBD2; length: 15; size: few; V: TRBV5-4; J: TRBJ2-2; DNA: TGTGCCAGCAGCCCCGGACTAGACGAAACCGGGGAGCTGTTTTTT; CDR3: CASSPGLDETGELFF
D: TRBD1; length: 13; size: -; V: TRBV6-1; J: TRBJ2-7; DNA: TGTGCCAGCAGCGAACAGGGGCCCGTCGAGCAGTACTTC; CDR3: CASSEQGPVEQYF
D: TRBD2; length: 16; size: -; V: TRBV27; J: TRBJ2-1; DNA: TGTGCCAGCAGTTTACCCCTAGCGGCCCCCTACAATGAGCAGTTCTTC; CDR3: CASSLPLAAPYNEQFF
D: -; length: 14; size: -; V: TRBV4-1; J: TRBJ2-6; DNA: TGCGCCAGCAGACCCGTCTCTGGGGCCAACGTCCTGACTTTC; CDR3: CASRPVSGANVLTF
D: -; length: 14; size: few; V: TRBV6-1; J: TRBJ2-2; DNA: TGTGCCAGCAACTTCAACAGGGATATGGGGGAGCTGTTTTTT; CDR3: CASNFNRDMGELFF
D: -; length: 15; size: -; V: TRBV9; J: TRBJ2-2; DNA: TGTGCCAGCAGCCCTTCCAAGGTTCCGGGCGGGGAGCTGTTTTTT; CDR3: CASSPSKVPGGELFF
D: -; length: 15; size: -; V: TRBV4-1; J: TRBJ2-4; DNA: TGCGCCAGCAGCCAAGATTTAGTAGCGCGGAACATTCAGTACTTC; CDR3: CASSQDLVARNIQYF
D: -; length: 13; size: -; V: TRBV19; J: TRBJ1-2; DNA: TGTGCCAGTAGTATGAATCAAAACTATGGCTACACCTTC; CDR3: CASSMNQNYGYTF
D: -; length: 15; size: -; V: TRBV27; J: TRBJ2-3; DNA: TGTGCCAGCAGTTTCGGCAGAGGCTACACAGATACGCAGTATTTT; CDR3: CASSFGRGYTDTQYF